This T cell receptor (beta chain) was recovered during a study of blood T cell repertoires in COVID-19. Profiling relied on immunoSEQ multiplex PCR, and the TCRdb table lists in-frame clones only, not all of them. This sample has fewer than 300,000 clones; roughly 85% occur once, and the top ten carry roughly 3.1%. V lost 5 bases, J lost 8 bases, and 6 bases stayed unmatched. CDR3 length equals 13 residues. The germline CDR1 and CDR2 sequences are SGDLS and YYNGEE. Sequenced material: peripheral blood. The chain has TRBV9 and TRBJ1-2; the match to TRBD1 covers 10 bases. This receptor was taken from a woman aged 18 to 35 with acute or convalescent COVID-19. CDR3 residues: CASREETGGGYTF. DNA for the CDR3: TGTGCCAGCAGGGAGGAGACAGGGGGCGGCTACACCTTC.